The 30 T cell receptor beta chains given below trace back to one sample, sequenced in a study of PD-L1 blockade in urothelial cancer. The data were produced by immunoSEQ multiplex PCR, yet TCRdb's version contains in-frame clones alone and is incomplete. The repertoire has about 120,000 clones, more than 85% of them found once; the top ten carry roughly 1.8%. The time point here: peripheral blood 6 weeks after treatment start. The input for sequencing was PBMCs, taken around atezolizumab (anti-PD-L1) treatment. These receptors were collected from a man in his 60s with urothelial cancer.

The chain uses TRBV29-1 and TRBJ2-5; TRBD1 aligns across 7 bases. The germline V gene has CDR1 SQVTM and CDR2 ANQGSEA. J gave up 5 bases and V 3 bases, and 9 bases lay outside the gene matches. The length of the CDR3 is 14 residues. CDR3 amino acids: CSVERRQGKETQYF. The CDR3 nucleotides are TGCAGCGTTGAGAGGCGACAGGGCAAGGAGACCCAGTACTTC.

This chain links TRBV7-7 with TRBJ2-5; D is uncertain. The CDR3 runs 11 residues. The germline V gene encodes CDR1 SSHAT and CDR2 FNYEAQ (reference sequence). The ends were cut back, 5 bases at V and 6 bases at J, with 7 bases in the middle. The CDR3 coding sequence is TGTGCCAGCAGCCCCCAGAAGACCCAGTACTTC. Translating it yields CASSPQKTQYF.

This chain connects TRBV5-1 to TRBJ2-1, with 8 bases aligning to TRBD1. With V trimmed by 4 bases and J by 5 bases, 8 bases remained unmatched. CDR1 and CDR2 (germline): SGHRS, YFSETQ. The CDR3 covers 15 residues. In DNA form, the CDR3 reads TGCGCCAGCAGCGCGACAGGGGCCGAGAACAATGAGCAGTTCTTC. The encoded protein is CASSATGAENNEQFF. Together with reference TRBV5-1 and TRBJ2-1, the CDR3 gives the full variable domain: KAGVTQTPRYLIKTRGQQVTLSCSPISGHRSVSWYQQTPGQGLQFLFEYFSETQRNKGNFPGRFSGRQFSNSRSEMNVSTLELGDSALYLCASSATGAENNEQFFGPGTRLTVL.

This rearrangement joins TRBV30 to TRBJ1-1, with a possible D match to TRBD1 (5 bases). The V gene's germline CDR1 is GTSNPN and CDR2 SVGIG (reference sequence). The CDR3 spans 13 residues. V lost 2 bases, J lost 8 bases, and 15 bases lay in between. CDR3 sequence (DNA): TGTGCCTGGAGTCCTCCCGGAGGGGTGGAAGCTTTCTTT. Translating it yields CAWSPPGGVEAFF.

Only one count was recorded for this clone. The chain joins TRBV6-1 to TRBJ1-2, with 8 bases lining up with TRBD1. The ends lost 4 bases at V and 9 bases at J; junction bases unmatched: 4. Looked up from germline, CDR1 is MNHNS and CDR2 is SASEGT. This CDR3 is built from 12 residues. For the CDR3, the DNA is TGTGCCAGCAGTGGGGACAGGAGACGCTACACCTTC. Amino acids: CASSGDRRRYTF.

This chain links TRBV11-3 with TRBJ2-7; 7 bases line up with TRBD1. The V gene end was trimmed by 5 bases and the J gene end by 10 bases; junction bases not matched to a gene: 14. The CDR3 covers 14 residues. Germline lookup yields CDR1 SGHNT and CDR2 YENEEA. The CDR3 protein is CASSEGGSLEGQYF. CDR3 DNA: TGTGCCAGCAGCGAAGGGGGCTCCCTCGAGGGCCAGTACTTC.

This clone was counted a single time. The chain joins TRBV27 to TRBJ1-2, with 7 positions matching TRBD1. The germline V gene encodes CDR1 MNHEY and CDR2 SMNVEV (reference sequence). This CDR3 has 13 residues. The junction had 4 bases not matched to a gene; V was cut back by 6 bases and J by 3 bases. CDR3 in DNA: TGTGCCAGCAGAGGACAGGTGGACTATGGCTACACCTTC. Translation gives CASRGQVDYGYTF.

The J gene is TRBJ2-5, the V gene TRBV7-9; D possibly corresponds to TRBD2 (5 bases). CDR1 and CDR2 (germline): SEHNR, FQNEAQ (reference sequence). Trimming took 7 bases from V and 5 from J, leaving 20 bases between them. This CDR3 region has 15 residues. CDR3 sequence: CASTFPGSLGETQYF. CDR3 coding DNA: TGTGCCAGCACTTTCCCGGGGTCCCTTGGGGAGACCCAGTACTTC.

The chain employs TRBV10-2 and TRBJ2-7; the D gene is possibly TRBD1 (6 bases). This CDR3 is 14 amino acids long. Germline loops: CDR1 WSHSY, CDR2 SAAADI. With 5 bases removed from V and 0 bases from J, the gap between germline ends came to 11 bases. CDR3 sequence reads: CASSWDIDSYEQYF. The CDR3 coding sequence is TGCGCCAGCAGTTGGGACATTGACTCCTACGAGCAGTACTTC.

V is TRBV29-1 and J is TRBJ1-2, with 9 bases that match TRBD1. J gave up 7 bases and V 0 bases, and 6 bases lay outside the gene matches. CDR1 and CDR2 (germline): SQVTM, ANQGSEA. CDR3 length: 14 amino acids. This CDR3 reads CSVEDQYRGLGYTF. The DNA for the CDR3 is TGCAGCGTTGAAGATCAGTACAGGGGGCTTGGCTACACCTTC.

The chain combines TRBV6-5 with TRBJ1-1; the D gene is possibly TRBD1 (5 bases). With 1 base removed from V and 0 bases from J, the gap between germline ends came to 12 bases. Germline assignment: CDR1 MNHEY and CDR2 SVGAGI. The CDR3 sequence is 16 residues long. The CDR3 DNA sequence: TGTGCCAGCAGTTACTGGGCAGGGTATTTGAACACTGAAGCTTTCTTT. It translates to CASSYWAGYLNTEAFF.

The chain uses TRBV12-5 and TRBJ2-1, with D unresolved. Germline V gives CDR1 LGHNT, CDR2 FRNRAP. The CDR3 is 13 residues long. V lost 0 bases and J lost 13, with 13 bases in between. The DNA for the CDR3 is TGTGCTAGTGGTTTGGTGTTGGAGAGCGATCAGTTCTTC. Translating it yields CASGLVLESDQFF. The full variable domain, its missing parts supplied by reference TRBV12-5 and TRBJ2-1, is DARVTQTPRHKVTEMGQEVTMRCQPILGHNTVFWYRQTMMQGLELLAYFRNRAPLDDSGMPKDRFSAEMPDATLATLKIQPSEPRDSAVYFCASGLVLESDQFFGPGTRLTVL.

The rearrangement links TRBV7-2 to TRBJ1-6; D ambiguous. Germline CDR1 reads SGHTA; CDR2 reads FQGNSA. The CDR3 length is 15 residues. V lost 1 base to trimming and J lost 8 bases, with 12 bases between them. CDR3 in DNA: TGTGCCAGCAGCTTAGAATCGGGAGGTGATTCACCCCTCCACTTT. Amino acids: CASSLESGGDSPLHF.

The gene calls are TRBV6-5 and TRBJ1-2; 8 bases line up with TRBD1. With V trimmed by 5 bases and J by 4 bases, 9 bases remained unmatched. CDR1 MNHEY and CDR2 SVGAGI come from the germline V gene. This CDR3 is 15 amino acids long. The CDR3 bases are TGTGCCAGCAGTCGCGATCCAGGGGGCGCCTATGGCTACACCTTC. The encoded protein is CASSRDPGGAYGYTF.

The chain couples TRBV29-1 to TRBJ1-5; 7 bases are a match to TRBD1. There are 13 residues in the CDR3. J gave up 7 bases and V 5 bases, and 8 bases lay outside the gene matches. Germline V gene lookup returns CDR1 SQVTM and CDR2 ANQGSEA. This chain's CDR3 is CSVTTGVGQPQHF. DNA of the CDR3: TGCAGCGTTACAACAGGGGTTGGACAGCCCCAGCATTTT. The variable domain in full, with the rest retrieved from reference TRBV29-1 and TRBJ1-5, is SAVISQKPSRDICQRGTSLTIQCQVDSQVTMMFWYRQQPGQSLTLIATANQGSEATYESGFVIDKFPISRPNLTFSTLTVSNMSPEDSSIYLCSVTTGVGQPQHFGDGTRLSIL.

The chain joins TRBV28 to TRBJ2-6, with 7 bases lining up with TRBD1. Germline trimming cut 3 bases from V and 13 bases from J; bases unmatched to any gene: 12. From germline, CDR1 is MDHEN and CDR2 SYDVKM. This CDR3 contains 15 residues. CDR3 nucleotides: TGTGCCAGCAGTTTCCCTACGACAGGGACCCAGGTCCTGACTTTC. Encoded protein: CASSFPTTGTQVLTF.

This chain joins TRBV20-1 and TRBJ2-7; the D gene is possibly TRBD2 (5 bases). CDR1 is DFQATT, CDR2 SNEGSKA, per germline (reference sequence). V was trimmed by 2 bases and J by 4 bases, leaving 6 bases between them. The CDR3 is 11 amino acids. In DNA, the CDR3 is TGCAGTGCTAGATCGGGGTACGAGCAGTACTTC. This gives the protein CSARSGYEQYF.

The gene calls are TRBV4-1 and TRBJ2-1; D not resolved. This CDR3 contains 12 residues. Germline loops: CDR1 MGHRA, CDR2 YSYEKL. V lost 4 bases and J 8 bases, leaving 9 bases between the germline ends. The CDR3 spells CASSRGVYEQFF. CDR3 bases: TGCGCCAGCAGCCGCGGAGTGTATGAGCAGTTCTTC.

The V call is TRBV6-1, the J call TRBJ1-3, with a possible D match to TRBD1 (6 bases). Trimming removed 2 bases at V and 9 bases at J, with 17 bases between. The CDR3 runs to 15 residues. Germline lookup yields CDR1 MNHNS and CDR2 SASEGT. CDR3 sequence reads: CASSENPGAVGTIYF. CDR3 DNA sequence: TGTGCCAGCAGTGAAAATCCAGGGGCTGTGGGCACCATATATTTT.

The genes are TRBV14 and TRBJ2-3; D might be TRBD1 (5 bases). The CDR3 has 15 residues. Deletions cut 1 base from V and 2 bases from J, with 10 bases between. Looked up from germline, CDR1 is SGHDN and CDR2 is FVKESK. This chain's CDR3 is CASSQVAGFTDTQYF. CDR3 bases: TGTGCCAGCAGCCAAGTTGCAGGGTTCACAGATACGCAGTATTTT. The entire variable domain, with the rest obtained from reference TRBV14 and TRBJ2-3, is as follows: EAGVTQFPSHSVIEKGQTVTLRCDPISGHDNLYWYRRVMGKEIKFLLHFVKESKQDESGMPNNRFLAERTGGTYSTLKVQPAELEDSGVYFCASSQVAGFTDTQYFGPGTRLTVL.

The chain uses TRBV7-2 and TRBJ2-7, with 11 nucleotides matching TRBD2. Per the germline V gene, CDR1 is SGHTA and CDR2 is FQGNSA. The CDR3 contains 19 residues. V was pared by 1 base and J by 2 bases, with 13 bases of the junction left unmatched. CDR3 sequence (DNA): TGTGCCAGCAGCTTAGGTGGTATTCGGACTAGCGGGCCGCCCTACGAGCAGTACTTC. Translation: CASSLGGIRTSGPPYEQYF.

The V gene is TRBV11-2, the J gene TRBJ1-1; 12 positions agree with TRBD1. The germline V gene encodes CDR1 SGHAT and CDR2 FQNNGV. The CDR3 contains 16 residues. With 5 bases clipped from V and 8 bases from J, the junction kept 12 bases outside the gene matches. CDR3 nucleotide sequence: TGTGCCAGCAGCCCTAGAGCGGGACAGGGGGCAAGGGAAGCTTTCTTT. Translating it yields CASSPRAGQGAREAFF. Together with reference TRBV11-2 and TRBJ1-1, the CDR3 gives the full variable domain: EAGVAQSPRYKIIEKRQSVAFWCNPISGHATLYWYQQILGQGPKLLIQFQNNGVVDDSQLPKDRFSAERLKGVDSTLKIQPAKLEDSAVYLCASSPRAGQGAREAFFGQGTRLTVV.

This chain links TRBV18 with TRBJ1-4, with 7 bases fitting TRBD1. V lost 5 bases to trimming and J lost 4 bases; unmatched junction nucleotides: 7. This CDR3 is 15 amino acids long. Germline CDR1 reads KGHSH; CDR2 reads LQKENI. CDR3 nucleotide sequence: TGTGCCAGCTCAGCCTACAGGGGCGATAATGAAAAACTGTTTTTT. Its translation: CASSAYRGDNEKLFF.

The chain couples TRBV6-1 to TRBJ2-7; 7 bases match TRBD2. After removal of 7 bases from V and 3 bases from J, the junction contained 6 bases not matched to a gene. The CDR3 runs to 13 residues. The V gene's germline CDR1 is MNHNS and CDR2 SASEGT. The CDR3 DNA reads TGTGCCAGCAACCCAAGCGGGGACTACGAGCAGTACTTC. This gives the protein CASNPSGDYEQYF.

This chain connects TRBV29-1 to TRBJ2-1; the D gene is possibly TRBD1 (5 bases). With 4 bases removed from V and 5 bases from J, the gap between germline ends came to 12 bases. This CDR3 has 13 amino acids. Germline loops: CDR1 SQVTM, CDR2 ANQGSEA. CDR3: CSVAGSGNNEQFF. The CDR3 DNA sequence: TGCAGCGTTGCAGGGTCCGGAAACAATGAGCAGTTCTTC.

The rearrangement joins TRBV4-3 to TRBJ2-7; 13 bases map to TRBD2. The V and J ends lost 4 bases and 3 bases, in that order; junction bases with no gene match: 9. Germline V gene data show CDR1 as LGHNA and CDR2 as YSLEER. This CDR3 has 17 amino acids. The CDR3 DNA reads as TGCGCCAGCAGCCGGGGACTAGCGGGGAGTGCTAGCTACGAGCAGTACTTC. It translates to CASSRGLAGSASYEQYF.

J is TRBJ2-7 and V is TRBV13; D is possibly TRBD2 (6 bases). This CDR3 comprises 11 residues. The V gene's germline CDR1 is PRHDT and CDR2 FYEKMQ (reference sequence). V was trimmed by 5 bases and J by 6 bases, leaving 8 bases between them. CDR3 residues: CASSLGGEQYF. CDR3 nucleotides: TGTGCCAGCAGCCTCGGGGGCGAGCAGTACTTC.

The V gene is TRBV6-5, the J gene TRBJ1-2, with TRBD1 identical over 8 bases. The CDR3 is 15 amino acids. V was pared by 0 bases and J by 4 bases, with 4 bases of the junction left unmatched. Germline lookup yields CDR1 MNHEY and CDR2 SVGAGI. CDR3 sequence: CASSYSSGGVYGYTF. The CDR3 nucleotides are TGTGCCAGCAGTTACTCTTCAGGGGGCGTCTATGGCTACACCTTC.

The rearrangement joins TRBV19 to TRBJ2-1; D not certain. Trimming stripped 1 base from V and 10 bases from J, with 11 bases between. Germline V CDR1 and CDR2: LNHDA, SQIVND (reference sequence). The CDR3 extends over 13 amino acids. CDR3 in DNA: TGTGCCAGTAGTATAGTTAAGCGAAGCGAGCAGTTCTTC. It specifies CASSIVKRSEQFF. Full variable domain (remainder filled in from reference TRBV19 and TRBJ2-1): DGGITQSPKYLFRKEGQNVTLSCEQNLNHDAMYWYRQDPGQGLRLIYYSQIVNDFQKGDIAEGYSVSREKKESFPLTVTSAQKNPTAFYLCASSIVKRSEQFFGPGTRLTVL.

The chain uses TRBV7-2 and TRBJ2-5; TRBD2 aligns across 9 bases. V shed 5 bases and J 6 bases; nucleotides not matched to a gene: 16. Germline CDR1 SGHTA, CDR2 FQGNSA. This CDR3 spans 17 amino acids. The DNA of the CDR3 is TGTGCCAGCAGCCTCACGGGAAGCGGGAGGACGCTGAAGACCCAGTACTTC. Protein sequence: CASSLTGSGRTLKTQYF.